A single T cell receptor (beta chain) is shown here with its context. Antigen unknown. A TCRbeta library incorporating unique molecular identifiers was prepared. TCRdb itself ran the PCR reads through MiXCR, one entry per CDR3 protein. This sample has a few hundred thousand distinct CDR3 sequences, with more than 20% found just once. J was trimmed by 4 bases and V by 0 bases; bases with no gene match: 6. Germline-derived CDR1 and CDR2 are SEHNR and FQNEAQ (reference sequence). The CDR3 covers 17 residues. The data originate from a study of T-cell reconstitution after alpha-beta-depleted transplantation in children. Study observations and caveats: By one year post-transplant, T-cell counts and diversity largely arose from T cells that were newly produced. By about two months after transplant, alpha-beta T cells reportedly arose from several hundred graft clones that had expanded.

The sequence derives from a boy younger than two with Wiskott-Aldrich syndrome, due to receive a stem cell transplant. Material: PBMCs, obtained before TCRalphabeta/CD19-depleted stem cell transplant. The chain carries TRBV7-9 and TRBJ1-4; TRBD1 agrees at 9 bases. The CDR3 DNA follows: TGTGCCAGCAGCTTAGCGCCGGGACAGGGAAGTAATGAAAAACTGTTTTTT. Translating gives CASSLAPGQGSNEKLFF.